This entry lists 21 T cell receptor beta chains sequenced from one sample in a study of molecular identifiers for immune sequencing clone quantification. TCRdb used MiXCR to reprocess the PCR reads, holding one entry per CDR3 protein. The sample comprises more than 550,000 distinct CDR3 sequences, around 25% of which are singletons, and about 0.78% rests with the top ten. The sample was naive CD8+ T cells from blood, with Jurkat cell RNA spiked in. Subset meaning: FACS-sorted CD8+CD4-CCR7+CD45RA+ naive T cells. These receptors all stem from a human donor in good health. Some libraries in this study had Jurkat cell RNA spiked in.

This CDR3 is CASSPWEGYEQYF. For the CDR3, the DNA is TGTGCCAGCAGCCCCTGGGAAGGCTACGAGCAGTACTTC. The chain has TRBV14 and TRBJ2-7; D remains unclear. There are 13 residues in the CDR3. Germline V gene lookup returns CDR1 SGHDN and CDR2 FVKESK. The V gene lost 4 bases and the J gene lost 3 bases, with 10 bases spanning the gap.

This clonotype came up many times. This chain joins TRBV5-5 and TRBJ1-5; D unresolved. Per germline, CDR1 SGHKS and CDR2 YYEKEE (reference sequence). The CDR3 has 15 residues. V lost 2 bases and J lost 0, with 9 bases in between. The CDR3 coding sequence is TGTGCCAGCAGCTTTGAGGGCGTTAGCAATCAGCCCCAGCATTTT. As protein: CASSFEGVSNQPQHF.

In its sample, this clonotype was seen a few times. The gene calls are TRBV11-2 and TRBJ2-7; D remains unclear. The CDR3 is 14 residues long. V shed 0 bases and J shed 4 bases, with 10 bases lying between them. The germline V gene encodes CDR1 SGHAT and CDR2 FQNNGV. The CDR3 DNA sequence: TGTGCCAGCAGCTTAGACCTGGGCGATTACGAGCAGTACTTC. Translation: CASSLDLGDYEQYF.

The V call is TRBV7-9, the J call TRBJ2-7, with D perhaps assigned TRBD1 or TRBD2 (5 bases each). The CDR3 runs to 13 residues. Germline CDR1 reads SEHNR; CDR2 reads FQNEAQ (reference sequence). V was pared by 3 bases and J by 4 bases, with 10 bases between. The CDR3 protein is CASSFWGKYEQYF. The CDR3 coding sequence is TGTGCCAGCAGCTTTTGGGGGAAGTACGAGCAGTACTTC.

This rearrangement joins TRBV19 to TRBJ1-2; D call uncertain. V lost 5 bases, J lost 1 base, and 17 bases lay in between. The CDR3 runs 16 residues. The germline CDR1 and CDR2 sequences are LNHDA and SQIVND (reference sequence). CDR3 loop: CASSPPEDPLNYGYTF. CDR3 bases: TGTGCCAGTAGTCCCCCGGAGGACCCCCTTAACTATGGCTACACCTTC.

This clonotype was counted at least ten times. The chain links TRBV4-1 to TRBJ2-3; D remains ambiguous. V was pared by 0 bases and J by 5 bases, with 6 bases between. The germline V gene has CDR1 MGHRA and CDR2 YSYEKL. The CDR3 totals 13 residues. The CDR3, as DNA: TGCGCCAGCAGCCAAGATCGGTTAGATACGCAGTATTTT. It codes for CASSQDRLDTQYF.

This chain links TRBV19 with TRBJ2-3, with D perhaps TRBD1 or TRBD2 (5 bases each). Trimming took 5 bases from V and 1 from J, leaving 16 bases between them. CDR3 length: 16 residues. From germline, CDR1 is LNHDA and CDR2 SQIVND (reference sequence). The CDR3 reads CASSPSEGIGTDTQYF. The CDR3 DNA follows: TGTGCCAGTAGTCCAAGCGAGGGGATCGGCACAGATACGCAGTATTTT.

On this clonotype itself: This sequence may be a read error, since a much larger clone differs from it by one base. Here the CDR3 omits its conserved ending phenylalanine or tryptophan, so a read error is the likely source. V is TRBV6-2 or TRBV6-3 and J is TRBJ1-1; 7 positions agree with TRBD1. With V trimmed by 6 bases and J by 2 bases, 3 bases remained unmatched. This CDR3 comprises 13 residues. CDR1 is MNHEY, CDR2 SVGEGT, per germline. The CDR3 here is CASSRGENTEAFI. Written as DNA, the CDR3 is TGTGCCAGCAGCAGGGGGGAAAACACTGAAGCTTTCATT.

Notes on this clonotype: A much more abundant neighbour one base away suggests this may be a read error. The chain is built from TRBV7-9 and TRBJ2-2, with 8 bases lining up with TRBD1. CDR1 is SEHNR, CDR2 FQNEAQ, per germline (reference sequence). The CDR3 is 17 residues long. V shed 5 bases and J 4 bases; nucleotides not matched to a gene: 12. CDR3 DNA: TGTGCCAGCAGCCATTGGGACAGGCAAGGAGTCACCGGGGAGCTGTTTTTT. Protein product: CASSHWDRQGVTGELFF.

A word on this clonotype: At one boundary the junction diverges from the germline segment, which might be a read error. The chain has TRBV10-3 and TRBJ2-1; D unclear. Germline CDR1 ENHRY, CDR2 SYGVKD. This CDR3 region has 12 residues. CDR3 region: CAISDVANERFF. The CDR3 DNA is TGTGCCATCAGTGATGTGGCCAATGAGCGGTTCTTC.

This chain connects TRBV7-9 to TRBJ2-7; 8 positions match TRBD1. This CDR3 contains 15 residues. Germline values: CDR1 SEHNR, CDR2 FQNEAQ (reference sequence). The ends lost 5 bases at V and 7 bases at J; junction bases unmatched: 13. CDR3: CASSLGTGYFFEQYF. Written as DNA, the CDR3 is TGTGCCAGCAGCCTAGGGACAGGATACTTCTTTGAGCAGTACTTC.

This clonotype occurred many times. The CDR3 DNA reads as TGTGCCAGCAGCAAGGGGAGGGGAAGCACAGATACGCAGTATTTT. Its protein product is CASSKGRGSTDTQYF. This rearrangement joins TRBV6-5 to TRBJ2-3, with 7 bases identical to TRBD2. V was clipped by 6 bases and J by 0 bases; unmatched bases: 6. The CDR3 totals 15 residues. Germline loops: CDR1 MNHEY, CDR2 SVGAGI.

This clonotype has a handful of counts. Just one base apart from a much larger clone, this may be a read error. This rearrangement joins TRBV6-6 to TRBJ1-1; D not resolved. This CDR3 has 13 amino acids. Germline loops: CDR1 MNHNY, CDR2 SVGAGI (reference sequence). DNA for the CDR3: TGTGTCAGCAGCTTCCGGGAAAACACTGAAGCTTTCTTT. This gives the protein CVSSFRENTEAFF.

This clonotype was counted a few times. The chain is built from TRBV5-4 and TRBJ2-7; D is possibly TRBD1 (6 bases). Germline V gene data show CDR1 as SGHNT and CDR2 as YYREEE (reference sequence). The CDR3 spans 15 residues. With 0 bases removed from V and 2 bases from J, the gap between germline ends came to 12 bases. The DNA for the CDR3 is TGTGCCAGCAGCTTGGACCAGGGGCTAACCTACGAGCAGTACTTC. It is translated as CASSLDQGLTYEQYF.

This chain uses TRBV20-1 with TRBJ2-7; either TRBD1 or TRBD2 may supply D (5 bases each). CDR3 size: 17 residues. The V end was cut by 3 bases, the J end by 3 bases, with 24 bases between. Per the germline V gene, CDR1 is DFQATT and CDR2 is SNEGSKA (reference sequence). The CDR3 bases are TGCAGTGCTAGCATTACCTCCCAGGTGGGGGTTTACTACGAGCAGTACTTC. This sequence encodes CSASITSQVGVYYEQYF.

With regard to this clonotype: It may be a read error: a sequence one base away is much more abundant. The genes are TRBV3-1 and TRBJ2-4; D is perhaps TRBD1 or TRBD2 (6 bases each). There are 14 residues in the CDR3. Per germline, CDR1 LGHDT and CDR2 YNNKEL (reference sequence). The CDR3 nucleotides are TGTGCCAGCGGCCCAAGCGAAGGGGGGTCTGTTCTTATCTTC. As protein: CASGPSEGGSVLIF.

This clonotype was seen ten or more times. Here the CDR3 DNA reads TGCAGCGTGATCGGTGGGGGGAGTTGGGAGCAGTACTTC. This gives the protein CSVIGGGSWEQYF. This rearrangement joins TRBV29-1 to TRBJ2-7, with a weak D call TRBD2 (6 bases). The V gene lost 6 bases and the J gene lost 7 bases, with 19 bases spanning the gap. CDR3 length: 13 residues. CDR1 and CDR2 (germline): SQVTM, ANQGSEA.

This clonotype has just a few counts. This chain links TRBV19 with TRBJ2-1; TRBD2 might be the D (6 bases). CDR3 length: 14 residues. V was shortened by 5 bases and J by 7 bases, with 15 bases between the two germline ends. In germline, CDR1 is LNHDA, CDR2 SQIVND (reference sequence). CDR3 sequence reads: CASSYGTLGNEQFF. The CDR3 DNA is TGTGCCAGTAGTTACGGGACTCTTGGAAATGAGCAGTTCTTC.

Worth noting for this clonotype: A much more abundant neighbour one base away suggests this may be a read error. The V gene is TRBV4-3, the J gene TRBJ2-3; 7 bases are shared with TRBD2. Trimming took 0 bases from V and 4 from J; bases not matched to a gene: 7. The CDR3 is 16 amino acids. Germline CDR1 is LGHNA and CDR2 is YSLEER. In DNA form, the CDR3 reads TGCGCCAGCAGCCAAGAGGCGACTAGCTTGGCAGATACGCAGTATTTT. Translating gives CASSQEATSLADTQYF.

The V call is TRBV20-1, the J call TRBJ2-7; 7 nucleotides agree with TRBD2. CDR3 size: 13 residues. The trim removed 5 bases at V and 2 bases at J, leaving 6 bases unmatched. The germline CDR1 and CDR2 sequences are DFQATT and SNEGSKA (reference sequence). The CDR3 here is CSAQWAGAYEQYF. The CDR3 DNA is TGCAGTGCTCAATGGGCGGGAGCCTACGAGCAGTACTTC.

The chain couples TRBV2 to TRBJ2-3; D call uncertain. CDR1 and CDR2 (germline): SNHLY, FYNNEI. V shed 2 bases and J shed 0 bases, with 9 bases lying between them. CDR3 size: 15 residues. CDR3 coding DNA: TGTGCCAGCAGTGAATGGGGAACCAGCACAGATACGCAGTATTTT. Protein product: CASSEWGTSTDTQYF.